The 27 T cell receptor beta chains listed next were all sequenced from one sample in a study of OX40 agonist ivuxolimab in advanced cancers. TCRdb keeps only in-frame clones here, not all; method: immunoSEQ multiplex PCR. The sample has 20,000 to 25,000 clones; around 84% are singletons. The sample here was CD4+ or CD8+ T cells sorted from blood, taken in a trial of the OX40 agonist ivuxolimab. These receptors came from an adult with an advanced solid tumor such as melanoma, head and neck, liver or kidney cancer.

The chain joins TRBV19 to TRBJ1-2; D might be TRBD1 (5 bases). Trimming cost V 6 bases and J 1 base, with 24 bases left between them. The germline CDR1 and CDR2 sequences are LNHDA and SQIVND (reference sequence). The CDR3 runs 18 residues. The CDR3 bases are TGTGCCAGTAGCCTACCTGGGGGTGCCGGATCCGTTAACTATGGCTACACCTTC. This sequence encodes CASSLPGGAGSVNYGYTF. The full variable domain, completed using reference TRBV19 and TRBJ1-2, is DGGITQSPKYLFRKEGQNVTLSCEQNLNHDAMYWYRQDPGQGLRLIYYSQIVNDFQKGDIAEGYSVSREKKESFPLTVTSAQKNPTAFYLCASSLPGGAGSVNYGYTFGSGTRLTVV.

Points on this clone: Within the sample, other DNA sequences also encode this same CDR3. The rearrangement joins TRBV4-1 to TRBJ2-7; D could derive from TRBD1 or TRBD2 (6 bases each). The V and J ends lost 1 base and 3 bases respectively, with 13 bases between them. CDR3 length: 15 residues. Germline values: CDR1 MGHRA, CDR2 YSYEKL. The CDR3 DNA reads TGCGCCAGCAGCCAAGTCCGGACAGCGGGCTACGAGCAGTACTTC. This codes for CASSQVRTAGYEQYF.

This rearrangement joins TRBV5-1 to TRBJ2-5, with D possibly being TRBD1 (5 bases). Trimming took off 5 bases at V and 4 bases at J, with 12 bases between the two ends. This CDR3 has 13 amino acids. Germline V gene data show CDR1 as SGHRS and CDR2 as YFSETQ. In DNA form, the CDR3 reads TGCGCCAGCAGTACAGGTGTGGGAGAGACCCAGTACTTC. As protein: CASSTGVGETQYF.

The chain is built from TRBV2 and TRBJ1-2, with D perhaps matching TRBD1 (5 bases). The CDR3 totals 13 residues. Germline CDR1 reads SNHLY; CDR2 reads FYNNEI. The V gene lost 8 bases and the J gene lost 2 bases, with 12 bases spanning the gap. DNA of the CDR3: TGTGCCAGCCTTGGCCAGGGAAACTATGGCTACACCTTC. Residues: CASLGQGNYGYTF. Full variable domain (outside the CDR3, taken from reference TRBV2 and TRBJ1-2): EPEVTQTPSHQVTQMGQEVILRCVPISNHLYFYWYRQILGQKVEFLVSFYNNEISEKSEIFDDQFSVERPDGSNFTLKIRSTKLEDSAMYFCASLGQGNYGYTFGSGTRLTVV.

The chain couples TRBV2 to TRBJ2-1, with 12 bases fitting TRBD2. Germline V gives CDR1 SNHLY, CDR2 FYNNEI. V trimming: 5 bases; J trimming: 10 bases; junction bases outside the gene matches: 9. The CDR3 consists of 15 residues. CDR3 in amino acids: CASSYGRLAGAEQFF. CDR3 bases: TGTGCCAGCAGTTATGGGAGACTAGCGGGGGCGGAGCAGTTCTTC.

This chain joins TRBV30 and TRBJ2-2; no firm D call. Trimming took 5 bases from V and 0 from J, leaving 7 bases between them. This CDR3 comprises 13 residues. CDR1 is GTSNPN, CDR2 SVGIG, per germline (reference sequence). The CDR3 spells CAWGTSNTGELFF. The CDR3 nucleotides read TGTGCCTGGGGTACCTCGAACACCGGGGAGCTGTTTTTT.

A single count supports this clone. The chain links TRBV7-8 to TRBJ2-1, with 9 positions matching TRBD1. This CDR3 has 15 amino acids. Germline-derived CDR1 and CDR2 are SGHVS and FQNEAQ. V shed 1 base, J shed 2 bases, and the junction held 0 bases outside the gene matches. The CDR3: CASSLGQGAYNEQFF. The CDR3 DNA reads as TGTGCCAGCAGCTTAGGACAGGGGGCCTACAATGAGCAGTTCTTC.

This rearrangement joins TRBV6-6 to TRBJ2-2; a possible D gene is TRBD1 (6 bases). Germline V gene sequence: CDR1 MNHNY, CDR2 SVGAGI (reference sequence). The CDR3 runs to 15 residues. V was pared by 6 bases and J by 5 bases, with 16 bases between. CDR3 DNA: TGTGCCAGCAGAAGCAGGGGTTTGAGGACCGGGGAGCTGTTTTTT. Its protein product is CASRSRGLRTGELFF.

V gene TRBV19 combines with J gene TRBJ2-3; 8 bases map to TRBD1. CDR1 is LNHDA and CDR2 is SQIVND in the germline V gene (reference sequence). The trim removed 3 bases at V and 4 bases at J, leaving 6 bases unmatched. This CDR3 has 15 residues. CDR3 DNA sequence: TGTGCCAGTAGTATCCAAGGACAGGGTCCAGATACGCAGTATTTT. As protein: CASSIQGQGPDTQYF.

The V call is TRBV7-9, the J call TRBJ2-1; 7 nucleotides line up with TRBD2. The CDR3 runs 15 residues. Trimming removed 6 bases from V and 9 bases from J; junction bases left unmatched: 14. The germline CDR1 and CDR2 sequences are SEHNR and FQNEAQ (reference sequence). CDR3 bases: TGTGCCAGCAGTTCGGACTACCCCGTAGCGGGTGAGCAGTTCTTC. Encoded protein: CASSSDYPVAGEQFF.

This clone has just one count. V gene TRBV5-1 combines with J gene TRBJ2-2, with D unclear. Germline CDR1 and CDR2: SGHRS and YFSETQ. The CDR3 has 12 residues. With 5 bases removed from V and 7 bases from J, the gap between germline ends came to 9 bases. CDR3 DNA: TGCGCCAGCAGTTTAAATGGCGGGGAGCTGTTTTTT. It encodes CASSLNGGELFF. Supplemented by reference TRBV5-1 and TRBJ2-2, the full variable domain reads KAGVTQTPRYLIKTRGQQVTLSCSPISGHRSVSWYQQTPGQGLQFLFEYFSETQRNKGNFPGRFSGRQFSNSRSEMNVSTLELGDSALYLCASSLNGGELFFGEGSRLTVL.

V and J are TRBV4-1 and TRBJ2-1; D is uncertain. V gave up 4 bases and J gave up 7 bases, with 14 bases separating them. CDR3 size: 14 residues. Germline-derived CDR1 and CDR2 are MGHRA and YSYEKL. CDR3 sequence: CASSLLMTSNEQFF. The CDR3 DNA reads as TGCGCCAGCAGCCTATTAATGACGAGTAATGAGCAGTTCTTC.

This clone was picked up one time. The CDR3 nucleotides read TGTGCCAGCAGCTTAGGGGGGGACTCCTACGAGCAGTACTTC. It encodes CASSLGGDSYEQYF. The rearrangement links TRBV7-3 to TRBJ2-7; 7 bases align to TRBD2. The CDR3 consists of 14 residues. Trimming removed 2 bases from V and 0 bases from J; junction bases left unmatched: 1. The germline V gene has CDR1 SGHTA and CDR2 FQGTGA.

A few counts support this clone. J is TRBJ1-6 and V is TRBV5-4; no definite D call. This CDR3 is built from 13 residues. CDR1 is SGHNT and CDR2 is YYREEE in the germline V gene (reference sequence). Trimming left V 2 bases short and J 5 bases short, with 5 bases between. In nucleotides, the CDR3 is TGTGCCAGCAGCTTAACGGATAATTCACCCCTCCACTTT. Protein: CASSLTDNSPLHF.

In its sample, this clone was seen a few times. This chain connects TRBV6-5 to TRBJ1-4; D is ambiguous. Germline lookup yields CDR1 MNHEY and CDR2 SVGAGI. This CDR3 spans 14 amino acids. V lost 4 bases and J lost 5, with 11 bases in between. CDR3: CASSSPERNEKLFF. The CDR3 nucleotides read TGTGCCAGCAGTTCTCCAGAAAGAAATGAAAAACTGTTTTTT.

CDR3 in amino acids: CASSVLAGALYNEQFF. The CDR3 coding sequence is TGTGCCAGCAGTGTCTTAGCGGGGGCCCTCTACAATGAGCAGTTCTTC. The chain employs TRBV6-4 and TRBJ2-1; 9 bases line up with TRBD2. CDR1 and CDR2 from the germline V gene are MRHNA and SNTAGT. The CDR3 has 16 amino acids. After removal of 4 bases from V and 3 bases from J, the junction contained 7 bases not matched to a gene.

This chain connects TRBV4-3 to TRBJ2-2, with a weak D call TRBD2 (5 bases). Germline V gene sequence: CDR1 LGHNA, CDR2 YSLEER. CDR3 length equals 17 residues. Trimming left V 0 bases short and J 0 bases short, with 11 bases between. CDR3 DNA: TGCGCCAGCAGCCAAGATCCGACCGGGACGAACACCGGGGAGCTGTTTTTT. Its translation is CASSQDPTGTNTGELFF.

The chain combines TRBV7-2 with TRBJ2-7; D is unresolved. The CDR3 extends over 15 amino acids. Trimming removed 6 bases at V and 2 bases at J, with 17 bases between. Germline assignment: CDR1 SGHTA and CDR2 FQGNSA. The CDR3 loop is CASRAEGRSPYEQYF. In nucleotides, the CDR3 is TGTGCCAGCAGAGCCGAAGGGCGGAGCCCCTACGAGCAGTACTTC.

The J gene is TRBJ1-1, the V gene TRBV5-6, with 9 bases lining up with TRBD1. The CDR3 consists of 14 residues. The germline CDR1 and CDR2 sequences are SGHDT and YYEEEE. The trim removed 4 bases at V and 2 bases at J, leaving 3 bases unmatched. CDR3 coding DNA: TGTGCCAGCAGCGGGACAGGGTTTAACACTGAAGCTTTCTTT. Its translation: CASSGTGFNTEAFF.

J is TRBJ2-1 and V is TRBV5-1; D unresolved. Per germline, CDR1 SGHRS and CDR2 YFSETQ. V lost 0 bases to trimming and J lost 9 bases, with 16 bases between them. This CDR3 contains 15 residues. CDR3 DNA sequence: TGCGCCAGCAGCTTGGAAGTGACGGGCCCCGGTGAGCAGTTCTTC. Protein: CASSLEVTGPGEQFF. Combining the CDR3 with reference TRBV5-1 and TRBJ2-1 gives the whole variable domain KAGVTQTPRYLIKTRGQQVTLSCSPISGHRSVSWYQQTPGQGLQFLFEYFSETQRNKGNFPGRFSGRQFSNSRSEMNVSTLELGDSALYLCASSLEVTGPGEQFFGPGTRLTVL.

The chain combines TRBV7-9 with TRBJ2-3; D is unresolved. V lost 3 bases and J 0 bases, leaving 10 bases between the germline ends. The CDR3 runs to 15 residues. From germline, CDR1 is SEHNR and CDR2 FQNEAQ (reference sequence). CDR3 sequence: CASSFGADSTDTQYF. In DNA, the CDR3 is TGTGCCAGCAGCTTCGGCGCGGATAGCACAGATACGCAGTATTTT.

This clone was observed a single time. This sequence joins TRBV27 and TRBJ1-4; D call uncertain. Trimming pared 2 bases from V and 5 bases from J, leaving 12 bases between. The V gene's germline CDR1 is MNHEY and CDR2 SMNVEV (reference sequence). The CDR3 sequence is 15 residues long. The chain's CDR3 is CASSLTGARNEKLFF. The CDR3 DNA reads as TGTGCCAGCAGTTTAACCGGAGCAAGAAATGAAAAACTGTTTTTT. Full variable domain (remainder filled in from reference TRBV27 and TRBJ1-4): EAQVTQNPRYLITVTGKKLTVTCSQNMNHEYMSWYRQDPGLGLRQIYYSMNVEVTDKGDVPEGYKVSRKEKRNFPLILESPSPNQTSLYFCASSLTGARNEKLFFGSGTQLSVL.

The chain is built from TRBV7-2 and TRBJ2-3, with D uncertain. Trimming stripped 2 bases from V and 0 bases from J, with 9 bases between. CDR1 and CDR2 (germline): SGHTA, FQGNSA. This CDR3 is 15 amino acids long. Written as DNA, the CDR3 is TGTGCCAGCAGCTTATCTCTCATTAGCACAGATACGCAGTATTTT. This sequence encodes CASSLSLISTDTQYF.

The chain has TRBV18 and TRBJ2-2; possible D gene TRBD1, 5 bases. The length of the CDR3 is 15 residues. Germline V lookup: CDR1 KGHSH, CDR2 LQKENI. Trimming left V 2 bases short and J 4 bases short, with 11 bases between. CDR3 in DNA: TGTGCCAGCTCACCAGCGACAGCCATCACCGGGGAGCTGTTTTTT. It yields the protein CASSPATAITGELFF.

The CDR3 spells CASSLRGQSYNEQFF. The CDR3 nucleotides read TGTGCCAGCAGTTTACGAGGACAGAGTTACAATGAGCAGTTCTTC. The chain links TRBV6-5 to TRBJ2-1; D is perhaps TRBD1 (6 bases). V dropped 4 bases and J dropped 4 bases, with 14 bases sitting between them. Germline CDR1 reads MNHEY; CDR2 reads SVGAGI. The CDR3 length is 15 residues.

V and J are TRBV19 and TRBJ2-2; D is possibly TRBD2 (5 bases). V lost 2 bases to trimming and J lost 5 bases, with 15 bases between them. This CDR3 contains 16 residues. From germline, CDR1 is LNHDA and CDR2 SQIVND (reference sequence). This CDR3 reads CASSIPGPRGTGELFF. The DNA of the CDR3 is TGTGCCAGTAGTATACCCGGGCCCAGAGGGACCGGGGAGCTGTTTTTT.

The chain carries TRBV4-1 and TRBJ2-7; D remains unclear. The CDR3 has 12 residues. The V end lost 1 base, the J end lost 2 bases, and 3 bases lay between the germline ends. CDR1 is MGHRA and CDR2 is YSYEKL in the germline V gene. The CDR3 region has the DNA TGCGCCAGCAGCCAAGGGACCTACGAGCAGTACTTC. This translates into CASSQGTYEQYF.